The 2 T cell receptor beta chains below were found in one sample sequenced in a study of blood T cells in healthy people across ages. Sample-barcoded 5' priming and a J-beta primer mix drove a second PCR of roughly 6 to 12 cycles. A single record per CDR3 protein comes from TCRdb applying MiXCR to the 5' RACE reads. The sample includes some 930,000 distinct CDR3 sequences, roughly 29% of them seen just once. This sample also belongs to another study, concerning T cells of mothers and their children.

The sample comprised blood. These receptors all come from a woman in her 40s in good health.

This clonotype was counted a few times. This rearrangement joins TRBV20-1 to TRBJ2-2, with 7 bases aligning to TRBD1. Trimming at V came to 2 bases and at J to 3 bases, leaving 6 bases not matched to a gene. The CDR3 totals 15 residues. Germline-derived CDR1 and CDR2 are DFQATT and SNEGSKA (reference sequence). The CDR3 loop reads CSARLQGYDTGELFF. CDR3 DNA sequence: TGCAGTGCTAGACTACAGGGGTACGACACCGGGGAGCTGTTTTTT.

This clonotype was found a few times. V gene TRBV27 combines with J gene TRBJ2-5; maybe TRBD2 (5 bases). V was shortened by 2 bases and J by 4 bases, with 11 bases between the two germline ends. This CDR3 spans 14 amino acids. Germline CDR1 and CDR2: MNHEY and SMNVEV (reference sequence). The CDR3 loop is CASSLSDGVETQYF. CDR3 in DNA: TGTGCCAGCAGTTTAAGTGACGGGGTAGAGACCCAGTACTTC.